This TCR beta chain emerged from a study of early T cells in non-severe SARS-CoV-2 infection. About the research overall: From unsorted whole blood, bulk RNA was sequenced, and the chains remained unpaired.

Individual cDNA molecules were tagged with unique molecular identifiers, the study reported. TCRdb called the 5' RACE reads again in MiXCR, with one record for every CDR3 protein. The sample lists tens of thousands of distinct CDR3 sequences; 15% were seen once. CDR3 length: 13 residues. Germline V gene lookup returns CDR1 SGHAT and CDR2 FQDESV (reference sequence). The germline V and J ends were trimmed by 3 bases and 4 bases, with 10 bases remaining between them. The sequence was collected from an adult who was a healthcare worker with PCR-confirmed SARS-CoV-2 infection or an uninfected control (not recorded which). Material: whole blood. V gene TRBV11-1 combines with J gene TRBJ2-7, with D maybe TRBD1 (6 bases). CDR3 nucleotides: TGTGCCAGCAGCTTCGTGCAGGGGTACGAGCAGTACTTC. Residues: CASSFVQGYEQYF.